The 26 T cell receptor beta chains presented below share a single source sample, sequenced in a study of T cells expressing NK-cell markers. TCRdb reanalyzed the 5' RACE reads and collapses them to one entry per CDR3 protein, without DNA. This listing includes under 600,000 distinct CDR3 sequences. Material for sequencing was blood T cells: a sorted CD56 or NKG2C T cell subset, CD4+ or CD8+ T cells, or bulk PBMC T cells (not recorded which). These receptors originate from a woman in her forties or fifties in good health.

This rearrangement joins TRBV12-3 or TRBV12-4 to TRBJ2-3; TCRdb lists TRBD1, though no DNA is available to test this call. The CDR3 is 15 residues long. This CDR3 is CASSEYRVTTDTQYF.

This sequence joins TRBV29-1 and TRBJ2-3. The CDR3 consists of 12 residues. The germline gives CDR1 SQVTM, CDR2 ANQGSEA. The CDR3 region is CSVYRVGDTQYF.

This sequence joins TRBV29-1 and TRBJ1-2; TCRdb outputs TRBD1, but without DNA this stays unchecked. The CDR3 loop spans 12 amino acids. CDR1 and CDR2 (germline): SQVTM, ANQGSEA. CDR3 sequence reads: CSARDRGYGYTF.

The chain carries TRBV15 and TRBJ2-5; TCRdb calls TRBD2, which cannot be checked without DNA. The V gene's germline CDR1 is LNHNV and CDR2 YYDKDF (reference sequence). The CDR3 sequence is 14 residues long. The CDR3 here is CATRGLAAQETQYF.

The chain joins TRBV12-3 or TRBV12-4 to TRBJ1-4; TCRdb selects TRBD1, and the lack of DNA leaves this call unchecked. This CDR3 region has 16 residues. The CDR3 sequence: CASSSILGGAGEKLFF.

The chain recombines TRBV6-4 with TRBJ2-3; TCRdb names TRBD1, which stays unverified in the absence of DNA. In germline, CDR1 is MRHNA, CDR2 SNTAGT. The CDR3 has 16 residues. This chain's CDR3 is CASSDSKGHLTDTQYF.

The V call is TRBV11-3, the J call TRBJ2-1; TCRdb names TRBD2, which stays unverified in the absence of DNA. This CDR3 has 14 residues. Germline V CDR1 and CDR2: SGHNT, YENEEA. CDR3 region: CASSLRGLIHEQFF.

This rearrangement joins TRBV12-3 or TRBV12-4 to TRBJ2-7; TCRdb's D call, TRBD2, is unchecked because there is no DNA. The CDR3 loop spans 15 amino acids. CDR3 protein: CATRQGGGLAHEQYF.

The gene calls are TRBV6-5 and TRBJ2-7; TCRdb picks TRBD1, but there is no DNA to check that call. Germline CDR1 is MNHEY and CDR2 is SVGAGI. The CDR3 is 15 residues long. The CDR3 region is CASSRTGVIAYEQYF.

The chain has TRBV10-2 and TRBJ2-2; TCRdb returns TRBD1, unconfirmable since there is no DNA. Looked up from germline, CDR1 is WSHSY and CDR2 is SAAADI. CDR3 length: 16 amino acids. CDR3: CASSDTGTGRTGELFF.

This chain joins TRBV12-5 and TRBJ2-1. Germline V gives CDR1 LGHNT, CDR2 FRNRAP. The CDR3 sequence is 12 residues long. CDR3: CASAPPDNEQFF.

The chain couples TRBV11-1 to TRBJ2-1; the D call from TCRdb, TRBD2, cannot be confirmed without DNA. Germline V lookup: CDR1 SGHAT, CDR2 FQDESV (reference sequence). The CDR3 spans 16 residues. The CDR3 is CASSPRTSGREDEQFF.

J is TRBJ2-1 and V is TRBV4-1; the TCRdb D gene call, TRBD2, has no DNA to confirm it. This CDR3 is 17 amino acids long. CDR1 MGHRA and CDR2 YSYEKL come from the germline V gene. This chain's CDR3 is CASSQDGGRAQYNEQFF.

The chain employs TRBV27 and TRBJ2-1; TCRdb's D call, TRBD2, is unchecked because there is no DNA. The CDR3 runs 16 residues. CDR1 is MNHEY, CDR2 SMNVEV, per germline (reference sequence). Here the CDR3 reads CASSSYGTSSYNEQFF.

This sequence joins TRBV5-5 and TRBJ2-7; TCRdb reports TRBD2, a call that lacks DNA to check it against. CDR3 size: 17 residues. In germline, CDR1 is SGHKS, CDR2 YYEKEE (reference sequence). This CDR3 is CASSLEVGGLTGYEQYF.

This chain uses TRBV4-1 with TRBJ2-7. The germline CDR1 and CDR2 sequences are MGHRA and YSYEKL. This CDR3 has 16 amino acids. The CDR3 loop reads CASSQELVGAHYEQYF.

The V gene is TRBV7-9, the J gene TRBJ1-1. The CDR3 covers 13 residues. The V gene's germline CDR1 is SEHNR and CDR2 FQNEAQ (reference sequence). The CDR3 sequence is CASSYEANTEAFF.

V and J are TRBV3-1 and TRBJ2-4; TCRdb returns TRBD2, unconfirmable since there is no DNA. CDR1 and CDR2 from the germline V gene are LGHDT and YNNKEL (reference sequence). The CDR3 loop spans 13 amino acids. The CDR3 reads CASSPGLAGEGYF.

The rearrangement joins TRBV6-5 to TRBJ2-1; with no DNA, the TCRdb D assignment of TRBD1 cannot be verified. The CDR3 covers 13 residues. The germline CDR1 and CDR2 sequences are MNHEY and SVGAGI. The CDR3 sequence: CASSYDRVSEQFF.

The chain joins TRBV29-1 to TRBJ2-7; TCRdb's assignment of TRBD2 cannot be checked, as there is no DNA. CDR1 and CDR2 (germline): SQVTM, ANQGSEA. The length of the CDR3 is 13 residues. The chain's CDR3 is CSVLPSGLYEQYF.

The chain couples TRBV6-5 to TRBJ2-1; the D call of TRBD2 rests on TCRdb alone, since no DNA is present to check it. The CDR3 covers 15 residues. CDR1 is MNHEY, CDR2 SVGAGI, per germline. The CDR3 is CASRGRARSYNEQFF.

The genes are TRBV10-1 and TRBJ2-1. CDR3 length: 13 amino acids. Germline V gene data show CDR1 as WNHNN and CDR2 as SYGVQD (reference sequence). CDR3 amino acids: CASSDTGKDEQFF.

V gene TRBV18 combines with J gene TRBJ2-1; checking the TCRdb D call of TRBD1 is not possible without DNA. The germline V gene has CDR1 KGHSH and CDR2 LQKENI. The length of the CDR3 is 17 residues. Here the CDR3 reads CASSQPIGTDRWNEQFF.

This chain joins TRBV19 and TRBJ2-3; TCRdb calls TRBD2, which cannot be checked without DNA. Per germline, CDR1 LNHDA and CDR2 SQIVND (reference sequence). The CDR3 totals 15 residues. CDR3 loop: CASSIVVAGGDTQYF.

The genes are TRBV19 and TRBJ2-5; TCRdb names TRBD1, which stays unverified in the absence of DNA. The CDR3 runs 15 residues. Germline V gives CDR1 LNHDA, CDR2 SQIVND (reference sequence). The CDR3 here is CASSPRGLGGETQYF.

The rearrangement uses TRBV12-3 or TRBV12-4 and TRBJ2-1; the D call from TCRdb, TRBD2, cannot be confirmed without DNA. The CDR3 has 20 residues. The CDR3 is CASSKSLLAGGPYTYNEQFF.